A single sample gave rise to the 30 T cell receptor beta chains below, sequenced in a study of blood T cell repertoires in COVID-19. TCRdb's copy holds only in-frame clones and misses some; the assay was immunoSEQ multiplex PCR. The sample has a few hundred thousand clones, around 87% seen once. Sequencing was carried out using peripheral blood. Every receptor here comes from a woman aged 45-65 years who had recovered from COVID-19.

The CDR3 is CATSRSQGGAYEQYF. In nucleotides, the CDR3 is TGTGCCACCAGCAGGTCACAGGGGGGTGCGTACGAGCAGTACTTC. This sequence joins TRBV15 and TRBJ2-7, with 8 bases fitting TRBD1. Trimming took 3 bases from V and 4 from J; bases not matched to a gene: 8. The CDR3 loop spans 15 amino acids. Germline lookup yields CDR1 LNHNV and CDR2 YYDKDF (reference sequence).

The chain uses TRBV7-9 and TRBJ2-3; TRBD2 matches 10 bases. The CDR3 is 16 amino acids. In germline, CDR1 is SEHNR, CDR2 FQNEAQ (reference sequence). Trimming removed 6 bases from V and 5 bases from J; junction bases left unmatched: 11. The CDR3 spells CASRSLPGLALDTQYF. CDR3 coding DNA: TGTGCCAGCAGGTCTTTACCGGGACTAGCGTTAGATACGCAGTATTTT.

The CDR3 protein is CASSGGQDHSYEQYF. For the CDR3, the DNA is TGCGCCAGCAGCGGGGGACAGGACCACTCCTACGAGCAGTACTTC. The J gene is TRBJ2-7, the V gene TRBV5-1; TRBD1 matches at 8 bases. The CDR3 consists of 15 residues. The J segment lost 0 bases and the V segment lost 4 bases, leaving 6 bases of the junction unmatched. The germline CDR1 and CDR2 sequences are SGHRS and YFSETQ.

The chain couples TRBV27 to TRBJ2-3, with 7 nucleotides matching TRBD2. Germline V gene lookup returns CDR1 MNHEY and CDR2 SMNVEV (reference sequence). The CDR3 consists of 15 residues. J was trimmed by 3 bases and V by 0 bases; bases with no gene match: 3. As DNA, the CDR3 is TGTGCCAGCAGTTTATCCGGACTAGAGACAGATACGCAGTATTTT. It translates to CASSLSGLETDTQYF.

CDR3 in amino acids: CASRRTSGRLGEQFF. In DNA form, the CDR3 reads TGTGCCAGCAGACGGACTAGCGGGAGGTTAGGTGAGCAGTTCTTC. The chain links TRBV7-9 to TRBJ2-1; 14 bases agree with TRBD2. Trimming at V came to 6 bases and at J to 9 bases, leaving 7 bases not matched to a gene. Germline V CDR1 and CDR2: SEHNR, FQNEAQ (reference sequence). The CDR3 covers 15 residues.

This chain joins TRBV19 and TRBJ1-5, with a tentative D call TRBD1 (5 bases). Germline lookup yields CDR1 LNHDA and CDR2 SQIVND (reference sequence). The CDR3 consists of 15 residues. The V and J ends lost 7 bases and 4 bases respectively, with 17 bases between them. The DNA for the CDR3 is TGTGCCAGTAATGGACAACACAGCGCTAATCAGCCCCAGCATTTT. It yields the protein CASNGQHSANQPQHF.

This rearrangement joins TRBV15 to TRBJ1-4; the match to TRBD1 covers 7 bases. Unmatched junction bases numbered 3, after V lost 3 bases and J lost 5 bases. The CDR3 has 14 amino acids. Germline V gene data show CDR1 as LNHNV and CDR2 as YYDKDF (reference sequence). CDR3 sequence: CATSSGTENEKLFF. For the CDR3, the DNA is TGTGCCACCAGCAGCGGGACAGAAAATGAAAAACTGTTTTTT.

This chain links TRBV1 with TRBJ2-7; TRBD1, the table's D call, lacks a check against the DNA. TRBV1 is a pseudogene locus. There are 16 residues in the CDR3. CDR3 amino acids: CTSSQDSWTDSYEQYF. In nucleotides, the CDR3 is TGCACCAGCAGCCAAGATTCTTGGACAGACTCCTACGAGCAGTACTTC.

The V gene is TRBV28, the J gene TRBJ1-5; D might be TRBD1 (5 bases). The CDR3 contains 13 residues. The V end was cut by 2 bases, the J end by 6 bases, with 8 bases between. Germline V gene data show CDR1 as MDHEN and CDR2 as SYDVKM. CDR3 in DNA: TGTGCCAGCAGTTTAGGGGGGACTCAGCCCCAGCATTTT. Encoded protein: CASSLGGTQPQHF.

This rearrangement joins TRBV28 to TRBJ2-1, with D possibly matching TRBD2 (5 bases). Germline V gene data show CDR1 as MDHEN and CDR2 as SYDVKM. Trimming left V 2 bases short and J 6 bases short, with 20 bases between. The CDR3 sequence is 17 residues long. CDR3 coding DNA: TGTGCCAGCAGTTTACCCCAAGCGGTGGGGAACTTCAATGAGCAGTTCTTC. It specifies CASSLPQAVGNFNEQFF.

The rearrangement joins TRBV5-4 to TRBJ2-3; D possibly corresponds to TRBD2 (7 bases). Germline V gene lookup returns CDR1 SGHNT and CDR2 YYREEE (reference sequence). CDR3 size: 16 residues. Between the trimmed V and J ends, which lost 5 bases and 0 bases, there was a span of 16 bases. The CDR3 DNA follows: TGTGCCAGCAGGGCGGGGGCCCGTACTAGCACAGATACGCAGTATTTT. Residues: CASRAGARTSTDTQYF.

The CDR3 here is CASSQPDRGAETQYF. In DNA, the CDR3 is TGTGCCAGCAGCCAACCAGACAGGGGTGCAGAGACCCAGTACTTC. The V gene is TRBV4-2, the J gene TRBJ2-5; 8 positions match TRBD1. The CDR3 consists of 15 residues. Per the germline V gene, CDR1 is LGHNA and CDR2 is YNFKEQ. Unmatched junction bases numbered 6, after V lost 2 bases and J lost 4 bases.

The gene calls are TRBV9 and TRBJ1-3, with D unresolved. From germline, CDR1 is SGDLS and CDR2 YYNGEE. The CDR3 has 14 residues. Trimming took 2 bases from V and 0 from J, leaving 6 bases between them. The CDR3 DNA reads TGTGCCAGCAGCGTGTACGGCTCTGGAAACACCATATATTTT. It translates to CASSVYGSGNTIYF.

This clone appeared once. The chain is built from TRBV11-2 and TRBJ2-2, with D possibly TRBD1 on 5 matching bases. The CDR3 extends over 13 amino acids. V shed 8 bases and J shed 6 bases, with 13 bases lying between them. In germline, CDR1 is SGHAT, CDR2 FQNNGV. The CDR3 sequence: CASGPGYSGELFF. The CDR3 bases are TGTGCCAGCGGACCAGGGTATTCCGGGGAGCTGTTTTTT. The full variable domain, completed using reference TRBV11-2 and TRBJ2-2, is EAGVAQSPRYKIIEKRQSVAFWCNPISGHATLYWYQQILGQGPKLLIQFQNNGVVDDSQLPKDRFSAERLKGVDSTLKIQPAKLEDSAVYLCASGPGYSGELFFGEGSRLTVL.

The DNA for the CDR3 is TGCGCCAGCAGCCAAGACCCGACAGGGGCCGGCTCCTATAATTCACCCCTCCACTTT. It is translated as CASSQDPTGAGSYNSPLHF. The chain is built from TRBV4-3 and TRBJ1-6, with TRBD1 identical over 8 bases. The CDR3 is 19 residues long. V dropped 0 bases and J dropped 0; count of bases not matched to a gene: 7. Germline V gives CDR1 LGHNA, CDR2 YSLEER.

The chain uses TRBV19 and TRBJ2-2; 7 nucleotides match TRBD2. The trim removed 8 bases at V and 8 bases at J, leaving 17 bases unmatched. The CDR3 runs 16 residues. Per germline, CDR1 LNHDA and CDR2 SQIVND (reference sequence). The CDR3 sequence: CASRVGRERISGELFF. CDR3 coding DNA: TGTGCCAGTCGGGTAGGGCGGGAGAGAATCTCTGGGGAGCTGTTTTTT.

The genes are TRBV2 and TRBJ1-3; no reliable D call. With 3 bases removed from V and 0 bases from J, the gap between germline ends came to 6 bases. This CDR3 spans 14 amino acids. Per germline, CDR1 SNHLY and CDR2 FYNNEI. CDR3 nucleotides: TGTGCCAGCAGTGATATTTTCTCTGGAAACACCATATATTTT. Protein product: CASSDIFSGNTIYF.

V usage is TRBV5-6 and J usage is TRBJ1-1, with D possibly TRBD1 on 6 matching bases. Trimming stripped 4 bases from V and 9 bases from J, with 16 bases between. CDR1 is SGHDT and CDR2 is YYEEEE in the germline V gene. The CDR3 contains 13 residues. The CDR3 is CASSPRTERKAFF. The CDR3 DNA is TGTGCCAGCAGCCCTAGGACAGAGAGAAAAGCTTTCTTT.

This chain uses TRBV5-6 with TRBJ1-3; D is unresolved. The germline gives CDR1 SGHDT, CDR2 YYEEEE. This CDR3 spans 15 amino acids. Trimming pared 0 bases from V and 4 bases from J, leaving 11 bases between. The CDR3 loop reads CASSLGYEPGNTIYF. For the CDR3, the DNA is TGTGCCAGCAGCTTGGGGTATGAGCCCGGAAACACCATATATTTT.

The DNA for the CDR3 is TGTGCCAGCAGCCTCCGCCCGACTAGCGGGGATTCTAGCGCCTACGAGCAGTACTTC. Translation: CASSLRPTSGDSSAYEQYF. The chain joins TRBV9 to TRBJ2-7, with 11 bases lining up with TRBD2. The germline V gene has CDR1 SGDLS and CDR2 YYNGEE. J was trimmed by 2 bases and V by 4 bases; bases with no gene match: 17. The CDR3 covers 19 residues.

Here the CDR3 DNA reads TGTGCCAGCAGCTTGACAGGGCCCGGGGAGCTGTTTTTT. Its protein product is CASSLTGPGELFF. The chain recombines TRBV7-2 with TRBJ2-2; 7 bases are shared with TRBD1. Germline values: CDR1 SGHTA, CDR2 FQGNSA. The CDR3 spans 13 residues. J gave up 6 bases and V 3 bases, and 1 base lay outside the gene matches.

This chain joins TRBV7-6 and TRBJ2-5, with D possibly TRBD2 on 6 matching bases. V shed 4 bases and J shed 5 bases, with 14 bases lying between them. Germline V lookup: CDR1 SGHVS, CDR2 FNYEAQ. CDR3 size: 14 residues. Here the CDR3 DNA reads TGTGCCAGCAGCTCGGGGGACTCGTGGGAGACCCAGTACTTC. Amino acids: CASSSGDSWETQYF.

Here the CDR3 DNA reads TGTGCCAGCAGCCAAGGATTGAGGACAGGGAGGCCCGGGGAGCTGTTTTTT. This gives the protein CASSQGLRTGRPGELFF. The chain employs TRBV4-2 and TRBJ2-2; 8 bases are shared with TRBD1. The V gene end was trimmed by 1 base and the J gene end by 6 bases; junction bases not matched to a gene: 10. The CDR3 sequence is 17 residues long. Germline loops: CDR1 LGHNA, CDR2 YNFKEQ.

This chain uses TRBV7-3 with TRBJ2-2; 8 bases fit TRBD2. The CDR3 runs 18 residues. Germline lookup yields CDR1 SGHTA and CDR2 FQGTGA. With V trimmed by 1 base and J by 7 bases, 14 bases remained unmatched. The CDR3 reads CASSLISSGGTMGGELFF. CDR3 nucleotide sequence: TGTGCCAGCAGCTTAATTTCGTCGGGAGGGACCATGGGCGGGGAGCTGTTTTTT. The whole variable domain, remainder taken from reference TRBV7-3 and TRBJ2-2, is GAGVSQTPSNKVTEKGKYVELRCDPISGHTALYWYRQSLGQGPEFLIYFQGTGAADDSGLPNDRFFAVRPEGSVSTLKIQRTERGDSAVYLCASSLISSGGTMGGELFFGEGSRLTVL.

The gene calls are TRBV30 and TRBJ1-2, with TRBD1 identical over 7 bases. Germline V gene data show CDR1 as GTSNPN and CDR2 as SVGIG (reference sequence). The CDR3 consists of 13 residues. Trimming at V came to 4 bases and at J to 5 bases, leaving 7 bases not matched to a gene. The CDR3 DNA is TGTGCCTGGACCCAAGACAGGGTGTATGGCTACACCTTC. Translation gives CAWTQDRVYGYTF.

J is TRBJ1-1 and V is TRBV18; TRBD1 matches at 7 bases. The CDR3 extends over 15 amino acids. With V trimmed by 3 bases and J by 0 bases, 4 bases remained unmatched. Germline CDR1 is KGHSH and CDR2 is LQKENI. Here the CDR3 DNA reads TGTGCCAGCTCACCTGCGGGACAGATGAACACTGAAGCTTTCTTT. Its protein product is CASSPAGQMNTEAFF.

This clone has more than one count but fewer than ten. The rearrangement joins TRBV2 to TRBJ1-5; no clear D gene. The germline V gene has CDR1 SNHLY and CDR2 FYNNEI. The V and J ends lost 8 bases and 6 bases respectively, with 14 bases between them. CDR3 size: 13 residues. In DNA form, the CDR3 reads TGTGCCAGCGCGGCTCCGGGGTTTCAGCCCCAGCATTTT. Its protein product is CASAAPGFQPQHF.

The CDR3 coding sequence is TGTGCCACCCTTCCGGTAGAGAACACTGAAGCTTTCTTT. This encodes CATLPVENTEAFF. The chain combines TRBV10-3 with TRBJ1-1; D is undetermined. V shed 10 bases and J shed 1 base, with 13 bases lying between them. This CDR3 has 13 amino acids. Germline V gene lookup returns CDR1 ENHRY and CDR2 SYGVKD.

The rearrangement links TRBV6-5 to TRBJ2-7; 8 bases fit TRBD1. The length of the CDR3 is 14 residues. V shed 6 bases, J shed 5 bases, and the junction held 9 bases outside the gene matches. CDR1 MNHEY and CDR2 SVGAGI come from the germline V gene. Written as DNA, the CDR3 is TGTGCCAGCAGACACCGGGGGACAGGACACGAGCAGTACTTC. This translates into CASRHRGTGHEQYF.

This sequence joins TRBV30 and TRBJ1-5; D is unclear. The CDR3 is made up of 13 amino acids. CDR1 GTSNPN and CDR2 SVGIG come from the germline V gene (reference sequence). V shed 5 bases and J shed 9 bases, with 17 bases lying between them. CDR3 bases: TGTGCCTGGGGTTTGAGGGATTCCCTGCCCCAGCATTTT. Its protein product is CAWGLRDSLPQHF.